These 17 T cell receptor beta chains originate from one sample sequenced in a study of neurological immune-mediated disorders. In TCRdb, the 5' RACE reads were re-called with MiXCR into one record per CDR3 protein. The data show some 66,000 distinct CDR3 sequences, roughly 4.3% seen once. The specimen sequenced was PBMCs. These receptors came from a man younger than 40 with multiple sclerosis.

This clonotype was seen many times. This rearrangement joins TRBV9 to TRBJ2-3, with 8 nucleotides matching TRBD2. Germline trimming cut 5 bases from V and 7 bases from J; bases unmatched to any gene: 12. The germline CDR1 and CDR2 sequences are SGDLS and YYNGEE. The CDR3 is made up of 15 amino acids. The CDR3 DNA sequence: TGTGCCAGCAGTGGCTCTCAGCGGGGGATTCATACGCAGTATTTT. Translating gives CASSGSQRGIHTQYF.

This rearrangement joins TRBV3-1 to TRBJ1-2, with 9 bases matching TRBD1. This CDR3 is built from 19 residues. V shed 4 bases and J 0 bases; nucleotides not matched to a gene: 15. CDR1 is LGHDT, CDR2 YNNKEL, per germline (reference sequence). CDR3 loop: CASSRFRDRVPGANYGYTF. DNA of the CDR3: TGTGCCAGCAGCCGATTCCGGGACAGGGTCCCTGGGGCTAACTATGGCTACACCTTC. The full variable domain, in which reference TRBV3-1 and TRBJ1-2 provide the parts outside the CDR3, is DTAVSQTPKYLVTQMGNDKSIKCEQNLGHDTMYWYKQDSKKFLKIMFSYNNKELIINETVPNRFSPKSPDKAHLNLHINSLELGDSAVYFCASSRFRDRVPGANYGYTFGSGTRLTVV.

The chain recombines TRBV7-8 with TRBJ1-4, with D unresolved. This CDR3 is 16 amino acids long. With 0 bases removed from V and 3 bases from J, the gap between germline ends came to 11 bases. The germline V gene has CDR1 SGHVS and CDR2 FQNEAQ. CDR3 amino acids: CASSLARGLANEKLFF. The CDR3 DNA is TGTGCCAGCAGCTTAGCCCGAGGGTTGGCTAATGAAAAACTGTTTTTT.

This clonotype was picked up a small number of times. The chain has TRBV5-1 and TRBJ1-1; unclear D gene. The ends were cut back, 4 bases at V and 5 bases at J, with 18 bases in the middle. From germline, CDR1 is SGHRS and CDR2 YFSETQ. This CDR3 is 15 amino acids long. The CDR3 region has the DNA TGCGCCAGCAGCGCTAGCGCCGTCGCGGATACTGAAGCTTTCTTT. It specifies CASSASAVADTEAFF.

This clonotype was counted at least ten times. This rearrangement joins TRBV6-5 to TRBJ1-1; D unresolved. V lost 0 bases, J lost 2 bases, and 7 bases lay in between. Germline V gene sequence: CDR1 MNHEY, CDR2 SVGAGI. This CDR3 has 14 residues. CDR3 sequence (DNA): TGTGCCAGCAGTTACTCCGTACCTAACACTGAAGCTTTCTTT. This codes for CASSYSVPNTEAFF.

This clonotype was picked up many times. The chain combines TRBV20-1 with TRBJ2-3, with 8 bases that match TRBD2. From germline, CDR1 is DFQATT and CDR2 SNEGSKA (reference sequence). The CDR3 is made up of 14 amino acids. V was clipped by 1 base and J by 9 bases; unmatched bases: 9. The CDR3 DNA is TGCAGTGCTAGAGTCCCTACTAGCGGTCAAACGCAGTATTTT. As protein: CSARVPTSGQTQYF.

In this sample, this clonotype turned up a few times. The chain uses TRBV29-1 and TRBJ1-6; weak D call: TRBD1 (5 bases). V was cut by 6 bases and J by 7 bases, with 28 bases left in between. Germline CDR1 reads SQVTM; CDR2 reads ANQGSEA. The CDR3 is 18 residues long. DNA of the CDR3: TGCAGCGTCGAATCCCTCCTGGTCCGGGGGGTGGGGAATTCACCCCTCCACTTT. Amino acid sequence: CSVESLLVRGVGNSPLHF. Looking up the rest from reference TRBV29-1 and TRBJ1-6 gives the full variable domain: SAVISQKPSRDICQRGTSLTIQCQVDSQVTMMFWYRQQPGQSLTLIATANQGSEATYESGFVIDKFPISRPNLTFSTLTVSNMSPEDSSIYLCSVESLLVRGVGNSPLHFGNGTRLTVT.

This clonotype was seen at least ten times. J is TRBJ1-1 and V is TRBV5-8; D unclear. Germline assignment: CDR1 SGHTS and CDR2 YDEGEE. V was pared by 1 base and J by 4 bases, with 20 bases between. The CDR3 is 17 residues long. This CDR3 is CASSLPTLGIGFTEAFF. CDR3 nucleotides: TGTGCCAGCAGCTTGCCCACCTTGGGAATTGGCTTCACTGAAGCTTTCTTT.

This clonotype was seen repeatedly, ten times or more. The gene calls are TRBV6-5 and TRBJ1-1; possible D gene TRBD1, 5 bases. The CDR3 length is 15 residues. Germline-derived CDR1 and CDR2 are MNHEY and SVGAGI. The V end lost 0 bases, the J end lost 0 bases, and 8 bases lay between the germline ends. The CDR3 bases are TGTGCCAGCAGTTACTCCCAGGGTATGAACACTGAAGCTTTCTTT. It codes for CASSYSQGMNTEAFF.

This clonotype was observed many times. Here the CDR3 reads CASSPQRDLYGYTF. The CDR3 DNA sequence: TGTGCCAGCTCACCCCAAAGGGACCTCTATGGCTACACCTTC. The gene calls are TRBV27 and TRBJ1-2, with a weak D call TRBD1 (5 bases). Germline V CDR1 and CDR2: MNHEY, SMNVEV (reference sequence). Trimming took 8 bases from V and 4 from J, leaving 17 bases between them. The CDR3 loop spans 14 amino acids.

This clonotype has ten or more counts. The gene calls are TRBV7-8 and TRBJ2-3, with TRBD1 as a possible D gene (5 bases). V lost 5 bases, J lost 2 bases, and 17 bases lay in between. The CDR3 length is 16 residues. Germline V gives CDR1 SGHVS, CDR2 FQNEAQ. The CDR3 bases are TGTGCCAGCAGCCTCAGATGGGGCGTTCCCACAGATACGCAGTATTTT. Translating it yields CASSLRWGVPTDTQYF.

As to this clonotype: The germline gene is not matched at one end of the junction; a read error may be the cause. The rearrangement links TRBV20-1 to TRBJ1-6, with D uncertain. The length of the CDR3 is 10 residues. Germline CDR1 reads DFQATT; CDR2 reads SNEGSKA (reference sequence). The CDR3 spells CSASQSPLNF. The CDR3 DNA follows: TGCAGTGCTAGTCAATCACCCCTCAACTTT.

This clonotype was seen ten or more times. V usage is TRBV20-1 and J usage is TRBJ2-2; 7 bases line up with TRBD2. Losses at the gene ends were 3 bases for V and 2 bases for J; bases not matched to a gene: 3. CDR3 length equals 14 residues. Per the germline V gene, CDR1 is DFQATT and CDR2 is SNEGSKA (reference sequence). CDR3 in amino acids: CSARERGNTGELFF. The CDR3 nucleotides read TGCAGTGCTAGGGAGCGGGGTAACACCGGGGAGCTGTTTTTT.

This clonotype showed up many times. This chain joins TRBV7-9 and TRBJ1-6, with a tentative D call TRBD1 (5 bases). Germline V gene data show CDR1 as SEHNR and CDR2 as FQNEAQ (reference sequence). The CDR3 contains 12 residues. Trimming removed 10 bases from V and 8 bases from J, with 12 bases in between. CDR3 coding DNA: TGTGCCACCCAGGGTCAGGATTCACCCCTCCACTTT. It yields the protein CATQGQDSPLHF. The variable domain in full, completed from reference TRBV7-9 and TRBJ1-6, reads DTGVSQNPRHKITKRGQNVTFRCDPISEHNRLYWYRQTLGQGPEFLTYFQNEAQLEKSRLLSDRFSAERPKGSFSTLEIQRTEQGDSAMYLCATQGQDSPLHFGNGTRLTVT.

This clonotype was observed many times. DNA of the CDR3: TGTGCCAGCAGCTTCGGTCGGACCTACGAGCAGTACTTC. Translation gives CASSFGRTYEQYF. The V gene is TRBV5-5, the J gene TRBJ2-7, with D uncertain. The germline CDR1 and CDR2 sequences are SGHKS and YYEKEE (reference sequence). The CDR3 totals 13 residues. V lost 2 bases and J lost 2, with 8 bases in between.

The sample holds many counts of this clonotype. This sequence joins TRBV4-1 and TRBJ1-4, with D possibly being TRBD1 (5 bases). Germline CDR1 is MGHRA and CDR2 is YSYEKL. Trimming cost V 4 bases and J 5 bases, with 17 bases left between them. This CDR3 has 16 amino acids. The CDR3 reads CASSPRTGGGNEKLFF. The CDR3 DNA reads as TGCGCCAGCAGCCCGAGGACCGGGGGAGGGAATGAAAAACTGTTTTTT.

The gene calls are TRBV25-1 and TRBJ1-1, with 11 bases matching TRBD1. The CDR3 contains 17 residues. V was pared by 4 bases and J by 5 bases, with 12 bases of the junction left unmatched. Looked up from germline, CDR1 is MGHDK and CDR2 is SYGVNS. The CDR3 DNA reads TGTGCCAGCAGTGCCGGGAGGGGCGGACAGGGGGCAACTGAAGCTTTCTTT. Translating it yields CASSAGRGGQGATEAFF.